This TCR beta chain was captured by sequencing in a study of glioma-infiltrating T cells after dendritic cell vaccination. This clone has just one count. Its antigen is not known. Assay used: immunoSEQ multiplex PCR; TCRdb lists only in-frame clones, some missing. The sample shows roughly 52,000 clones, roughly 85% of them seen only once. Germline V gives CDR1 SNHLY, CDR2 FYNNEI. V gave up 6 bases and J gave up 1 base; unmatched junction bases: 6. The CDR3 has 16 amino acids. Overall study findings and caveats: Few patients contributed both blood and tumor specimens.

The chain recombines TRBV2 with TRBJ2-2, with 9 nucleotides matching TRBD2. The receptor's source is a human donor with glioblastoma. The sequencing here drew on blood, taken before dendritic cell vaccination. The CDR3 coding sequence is TGTGCCAGCAGCCCAGCGACTAGCGGGAACACCGGGGAGCTGTTTTTT. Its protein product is CASSPATSGNTGELFF.